This T cell receptor beta chain comes out of a study of shared clonotypes between healthy human individuals. At the level of the study: Donors consisted of two women and three men between 18 and 49. Study-level findings and limits: Between a handful of donors, naive CD4 clonotypes were shared at a level of about 5%.

Naive CD8 cells lacked CD45RO, underwent positive selection for CCR7 and left out terminally differentiated effector memory CD45RA+ cells. A single count supports this clone. Its cognate antigen is unknown. This CDR3 is built from 13 residues. With 3 bases removed from V and 1 base from J, the gap between germline ends came to 5 bases. Germline CDR1 MDHEN, CDR2 SYDVKM. TCRdb's table, derived via immunoSEQ multiplex PCR, lists solely in-frame clones and lacks some. The sample holds about 2.1 million clones; 85% to 95% are singletons and the top ten take approximately 1.7%. The sample comprised naive CD8+ T cells from PBMCs. This TCR derives from a man in his late teens or twenties in good health. Some clones in this sample may be carry-over from other donors' samples. This chain connects TRBV28 to TRBJ2-3; D is unclear. The CDR3 loop reads CASSLQRTDTQYF. The CDR3 DNA reads TGTGCCAGCAGTTTGCAGCGCACAGATACGCAGTATTTT.